This T cell receptor (beta chain) was obtained from a study of T-cell memory formation after mild COVID-19 (dated by TCRdb to the early 2020s). Study-wide context: TCR sequence clusters from the two donors were found to be largely donor specific. The cohort comprised two young, previously healthy adult volunteers, one female and one male. In a couple of donors, T-cell clones that expanded and contracted after mild COVID-19 were tracked by sequencing TCRalpha and TCRbeta repertoires over time.

The reads were generated on an Illumina NovaSeq 6000. Using 5'RACE with constant-segment primers, TCRalpha and TCRbeta cDNA libraries were constructed, with sample barcodes and unique molecular identifiers added in the process. RNA was extracted from every sample with Trizol reagent. Library amplification was performed in two PCR steps, and a second sample barcode and Illumina TruSeq adapters were introduced in the second step. Sequencing of libraries was performed on an Illumina NovaSeq with 2 x 150 bp paired-end reads. The paper's data handling went like this. With migec v1.2.7, reads were demultiplexed and then collapsed into UMI-guided consensus sequences. Using mixcr v2.1.11, UMI consensuses were aligned to TRA and TRB V and J templates and then assembled into clonotypes. A clonotype was counted as expanded or contracted only if both edgeR and NoisET called the change significant, with noise models trained on biological replicates. For edgeR calls, the cutoffs were a false discovery rate-adjusted p below 0.01 and a log2 fold-change threshold of 1. As an exploratory analysis of dynamics, max-normalized trajectories of the 1000 most abundant clonotypes were examined with PCA combined with hierarchical clustering. Separately sequenced CD4+ and CD8+ repertoires were used to assign the CD4 or CD8 phenotype of responding clones. TCRdb reanalyzed the raw reads on its own, using fastp at Q25 for trimming and MiXCR for clone calling, and kept in-frame beta chains. When rows share a CDR3 protein, they turn into one entry using the most common DNA and genes. These V and J calls rely on TCRdb rather than the paper's analysis. Within this sample are some 69,000 distinct CDR3 sequences, with 15% to 20% of them counted one time only. The ten largest clonotypes hold 30% to 35% of the sample.

From cysteine to phenylalanine, the CDR3 is 16 amino acids long. The CDR3 DNA has 48 bases and is translated from base 1. Sequences KGHSH (CDR1) and LQKENI (CDR2) are obtained from the germline V gene. Ends trimmed: V by 3 bases, J by 7 bases; bases unmatched to a gene: 10. Note on this clonotype: Its antigen target is currently unknown. Qualities for individual bases were not recorded, and no much larger clone is one base off.

Summary of the overall study and its limitations: The detection of some responding clones in pre-infection memory suggests that pre-existing cross-reactive memory T cells joined the SARS-CoV-2 response. Clones that contracted from day 15 to 85 showed balanced CD4/CD8 phenotypes, whereas a second wave of clones that expanded from day 15 to 37 leaned towards CD4+. The study included only a couple of mild cases, and larger cohorts that include severe cases with pre-infection samples were judged to be necessary. Contracting CD4+ clones appeared mostly in the CM and EM memory subsets, whereas CD8+ clones were enriched in EMRA. SARS-CoV-2 specificity of the second-wave clones peaking on day 37 was not confirmed.

PBMCs were isolated by Ficoll-Paque density gradient centrifugation. This receptor was taken from an adult woman who had mild COVID-19 (a few samples of this study predate the infection). The sample titles of this study are shuffled in the database, so cell type and time point are left out; the donor was told from shared clones. The rearranged segments are TRBV18 and TRBJ2-1, with TRBD2 matching 9 junction bases. Specimen: PBMCs or a T cell subset sorted from them (not recorded which). The nucleotide sequence is given as TGTGCCAGCTCACCCCCGGGACTAGCAAGTTCAAATGAGCAGTTCTTC. Its protein product is CASSPPGLASSNEQFF.